The 27 T cell receptor beta chains presented below share a single source sample, sequenced in a study of CD8 T cells in ankylosing spondylitis. TCRdb fed the 5' RACE reads into MiXCR, producing one record per CDR3 protein. The sample lists under 200,000 distinct CDR3 sequences, roughly 13% occurring once. The source material was blood, either unsorted or a sorted T cell fraction (not recorded which). The origin of the receptors is a female donor with ankylosing spondylitis or in good health (not recorded which).

Worth noting for this clonotype: The junction and the germline gene differ at one end; a read error may be behind it. V is TRBV7-8 and J is TRBJ1-2; TRBD1 matches at 7 bases. This CDR3 spans 15 amino acids. CDR1 and CDR2 (germline): SGHVS, FQNEAQ. This CDR3 is CTSSLAGGTNYGYTF. Written as DNA, the CDR3 is TGTACCAGCAGCTTAGCAGGGGGGACTAACTATGGCTACACCTTC.

Ten or more counts support this clonotype. The chain employs TRBV7-9 and TRBJ2-7; 8 bases line up with TRBD2. CDR3 length: 13 amino acids. In germline, CDR1 is SEHNR, CDR2 FQNEAQ (reference sequence). Unmatched junction bases numbered 8, after V lost 7 bases and J lost 6 bases. CDR3 in amino acids: CASTPGLASEQYF. CDR3 in DNA: TGTGCCAGCACCCCCGGACTAGCTAGCGAGCAGTACTTC. The full variable domain, with the rest looked up from reference TRBV7-9 and TRBJ2-7, is DTGVSQNPRHKITKRGQNVTFRCDPISEHNRLYWYRQTLGQGPEFLTYFQNEAQLEKSRLLSDRFSAERPKGSFSTLEIQRTEQGDSAMYLCASTPGLASEQYFGPGTRLTVT.

This clonotype was seen repeatedly, ten times or more. The chain employs TRBV7-9 and TRBJ1-6; tentative D call: TRBD1 (6 bases). The CDR3 contains 14 residues. Trimming removed 2 bases from V and 10 bases from J, with 12 bases in between. CDR1 SEHNR and CDR2 FQNEAQ come from the germline V gene (reference sequence). The chain's CDR3 is CASSLSGEVSPLHF. CDR3 bases: TGTGCCAGCAGCTTATCAGGGGAGGTATCACCCCTCCACTTT.

This clonotype was counted a few times. The rearrangement uses TRBV24-1 and TRBJ2-5; 7 nucleotides align to TRBD2. Trimming took 4 bases from V and 4 from J; bases not matched to a gene: 8. The CDR3 totals 15 residues. Germline values: CDR1 KGHDR, CDR2 SFDVKD. CDR3 sequence: CATSESGAGRETQYF. In DNA, the CDR3 is TGTGCCACCAGTGAAAGCGGGGCAGGGCGAGAGACCCAGTACTTC.

In this sample, this clonotype turned up many times. V and J are TRBV24-1 and TRBJ2-1, with TRBD1 identical over 7 bases. With V trimmed by 3 bases and J by 1 base, 5 bases remained unmatched. This CDR3 has 16 amino acids. Looked up from germline, CDR1 is KGHDR and CDR2 is SFDVKD. The CDR3 loop reads CATSDPQGVSYNEQFF. The DNA for the CDR3 is TGTGCCACCAGTGATCCCCAGGGGGTTTCCTACAATGAGCAGTTCTTC.

On this clonotype itself: One end of the junction is discordant with germline, which a read error may explain. The CDR3 DNA reads TGCTGTGCTAGAGATAGCACAGGCGGAAGGGGCACCGGGGAGCTGTTTTTT. Its protein product is CCARDSTGGRGTGELFF. V and J are TRBV20-1 and TRBJ2-2, with a possible D match to TRBD1 (5 bases). The CDR3 is made up of 17 amino acids. Per germline, CDR1 DFQATT and CDR2 SNEGSKA (reference sequence).

This clonotype was counted a few times. The rearrangement joins TRBV7-9 to TRBJ1-1; no clear D gene. Trimming cost V 4 bases and J 6 bases, with 6 bases left between them. The CDR3 runs to 11 residues. Germline V CDR1 and CDR2: SEHNR, FQNEAQ (reference sequence). Written as DNA, the CDR3 is TGTGCCAGCAGCTCCTCTCCTGAAGCTTTCTTT. Its translation is CASSSSPEAFF.

This clonotype was recorded at least ten times. J is TRBJ2-6 and V is TRBV11-2, with D perhaps matching TRBD1 (6 bases). The CDR3 covers 18 residues. Trimming took 2 bases from V and 0 from J, leaving 14 bases between them. CDR1 is SGHAT and CDR2 is FQNNGV in the germline V gene. CDR3 region: CASSLRGTSLSGANVLTF. CDR3 DNA: TGTGCCAGCAGCTTAAGGGGGACATCACTCTCTGGGGCCAACGTCCTGACTTTC.

This clonotype was observed many times. The gene calls are TRBV5-4 and TRBJ1-5, with D possibly matching TRBD1 (5 bases). Trimming took 2 bases from V and 6 from J, leaving 9 bases between them. This CDR3 contains 13 residues. From germline, CDR1 is SGHNT and CDR2 YYREEE (reference sequence). The CDR3 reads CASSFQGSQPQHF. The DNA for the CDR3 is TGTGCCAGCAGCTTTCAGGGTAGTCAGCCCCAGCATTTT.

This clonotype was seen repeatedly, ten times or more. The gene calls are TRBV12-3 or TRBV12-4 and TRBJ2-7; 10 bases fit TRBD1. The V gene end was trimmed by 6 bases and the J gene end by 4 bases; junction bases not matched to a gene: 6. This CDR3 comprises 14 residues. Here the CDR3 DNA reads TGTGCCAGCAGCCCCGGGGGACAGGGGTACGAGCAGTACTTC. This codes for CASSPGGQGYEQYF.

This clonotype came up many times. The V gene is TRBV7-3, the J gene TRBJ2-5; D unclear. The V end lost 2 bases, the J end lost 1 base, and 5 bases lay between the germline ends. The CDR3 is made up of 13 amino acids. Germline assignment: CDR1 SGHTA and CDR2 FQGTGA. CDR3 in amino acids: CASSLLIQETQYF. The CDR3 region has the DNA TGTGCCAGCAGCTTATTAATCCAAGAGACCCAGTACTTC.

The rearrangement joins TRBV10-3 to TRBJ1-1; D perhaps matches TRBD1 (5 bases). This CDR3 is 14 amino acids long. V gave up 2 bases and J gave up 3 bases, with 10 bases separating them. Germline CDR1 and CDR2: ENHRY and SYGVKD. The chain's CDR3 is CAISERSGYTEAFF. The CDR3 bases are TGTGCCATCAGTGAGCGATCAGGGTACACTGAAGCTTTCTTT.

As regards this clonotype: It may be a read error: a sequence one base away is much more abundant. The chain is built from TRBV9 and TRBJ2-6; weak D call: TRBD2 (6 bases). The CDR3 is 17 amino acids. Germline V lookup: CDR1 SGDLS, CDR2 YYNGEE. Between the trimmed V and J ends, which lost 5 bases and 0 bases, there was a span of 15 bases. CDR3 nucleotide sequence: TGTGCCAGCAGTAGACGGCGGGGTAACTCTGGGGCCAACGTCCTGACTTTC. Encoded protein: CASSRRRGNSGANVLTF.

This clonotype came up many times. This rearrangement joins TRBV29-1 to TRBJ2-1; 10 bases agree with TRBD1. Germline CDR1 reads SQVTM; CDR2 reads ANQGSEA. CDR3 length equals 13 residues. The J segment lost 4 bases and the V segment lost 8 bases, leaving 5 bases of the junction unmatched. CDR3 protein: CSFGQGGYNEQFF. The CDR3 coding sequence is TGCAGCTTTGGACAGGGGGGGTACAATGAGCAGTTCTTC.

This clonotype was detected ten times or more. This chain uses TRBV20-1 with TRBJ1-5; D remains unclear. Looked up from germline, CDR1 is DFQATT and CDR2 is SNEGSKA (reference sequence). The CDR3 is made up of 13 amino acids. CDR3 in amino acids: CSLVISPGQPQHF. CDR3 coding DNA: TGCTCCTTAGTTATAAGTCCTGGTCAGCCCCAGCATTTT.

At least ten counts were recorded for this clonotype. CDR3: CASSYGQGDEKLFF. CDR3 nucleotide sequence: TGTGCCAGCAGTTACGGGCAGGGGGATGAAAAACTGTTTTTT. The V and J genes are TRBV6-5 and TRBJ1-4, with 7 bases fitting TRBD1. Unmatched junction bases numbered 3, after V lost 2 bases and J lost 6 bases. Germline CDR1 is MNHEY and CDR2 is SVGAGI. CDR3 size: 14 residues.

The chain uses TRBV20-1 and TRBJ2-4; TRBD2 agrees at 9 bases. The V and J ends lost 4 bases and 0 bases, in that order; junction bases with no gene match: 13. The CDR3 loop spans 18 amino acids. The germline CDR1 and CDR2 sequences are DFQATT and SNEGSKA (reference sequence). CDR3 in amino acids: CSAIFGGAGGVAKNIQYF. DNA of the CDR3: TGCAGTGCTATCTTCGGCGGGGCGGGAGGGGTAGCCAAAAACATTCAGTACTTC.

This clonotype was detected ten times or more. This chain joins TRBV5-1 and TRBJ2-3, with D possibly TRBD1 on 5 matching bases. V was trimmed by 3 bases and J by 0 bases, leaving 8 bases between them. CDR3 length: 14 residues. CDR1 SGHRS and CDR2 YFSETQ come from the germline V gene. CDR3 nucleotides: TGCGCCAGCAGCTGGCAGGGTAGCACAGATACGCAGTATTTT. Translation gives CASSWQGSTDTQYF.

This clonotype was recorded many times. The genes are TRBV7-3 and TRBJ2-1, with 8 bases lining up with TRBD2. Trimming removed 0 bases from V and 2 bases from J; junction bases left unmatched: 0. There are 15 residues in the CDR3. CDR1 and CDR2 (germline): SGHTA, FQGTGA. The CDR3 sequence: CASSLTSGAYNEQFF. The CDR3 DNA sequence: TGTGCCAGCAGCTTAACTAGCGGGGCCTACAATGAGCAGTTCTTC.

The rearrangement uses TRBV29-1 and TRBJ2-2; 9 positions match TRBD1. CDR3 length equals 15 residues. In germline, CDR1 is SQVTM, CDR2 ANQGSEA. The V gene end was trimmed by 7 bases and the J gene end by 2 bases; junction bases not matched to a gene: 8. CDR3 region: CSAYRGRGNTGELFF. Written as DNA, the CDR3 is TGCAGCGCCTACAGGGGGCGCGGAAACACCGGGGAGCTGTTTTTT.

By its share, this clonotype is medium-sized. The chain couples TRBV20-1 to TRBJ2-1; no reliable D call. Per the germline V gene, CDR1 is DFQATT and CDR2 is SNEGSKA (reference sequence). V was trimmed by 0 bases and J by 0 bases, leaving 12 bases between them. There are 16 residues in the CDR3. The CDR3 bases are TGCAGTGCTAGAGATCGATGGCGGAGCTCCTACAATGAGCAGTTCTTC. Its protein is CSARDRWRSSYNEQFF.

The chain's CDR3 is CASSPTGTDTQYF. DNA for the CDR3: TGTGCCAGCAGTCCCACGGGCACAGATACGCAGTATTTT. The V gene is TRBV12-3 or TRBV12-4, the J gene TRBJ2-3; D is undetermined. There are 13 residues in the CDR3. Trimming took 5 bases from V and 1 from J, leaving 7 bases between them.

This clonotype came up a few times. V gene TRBV30 combines with J gene TRBJ2-7; 13 bases fit TRBD2. V dropped 4 bases and J dropped 6; count of bases not matched to a gene: 9. Per germline, CDR1 GTSNPN and CDR2 SVGIG (reference sequence). The CDR3 is 15 residues long. The CDR3 here is CAWNPGLAGSSEQYF. CDR3 coding DNA: TGTGCCTGGAACCCGGGACTAGCGGGATCTTCCGAGCAGTACTTC.

In its sample, this clonotype was seen a few times. The chain employs TRBV7-2 and TRBJ2-1; D gene ambiguous. With 5 bases removed from V and 9 bases from J, the gap between germline ends came to 11 bases. CDR1 and CDR2 from the germline V gene are SGHTA and FQGNSA. The CDR3 totals 12 residues. The CDR3 DNA is TGTGCCAGCAGCCGTTACGGCAGTGAGCAGTTCTTC. Its translation is CASSRYGSEQFF.

As to this clonotype: A clone one base away is much larger, so this may be a read error. This chain uses TRBV6-4 with TRBJ2-3; TRBD2 aligns across 7 bases. The V gene end was trimmed by 0 bases and the J gene end by 2 bases; junction bases not matched to a gene: 5. Germline-derived CDR1 and CDR2 are MRHNA and SNTAGT. This CDR3 spans 16 amino acids. CDR3 coding DNA: TGTGCCAGCAGTGACTCGGGGGGGTCGAACACAGATACGCAGTATTTT. Translated: CASSDSGGSNTDTQYF.

The CDR3 DNA reads as TGCAGTGCGTTCGGCCCCCTAGGCACAGATACGCAGTATTTT. It specifies CSAFGPLGTDTQYF. The V gene is TRBV20-1, the J gene TRBJ2-3; D not certain. With 6 bases removed from V and 1 base from J, the gap between germline ends came to 14 bases. This CDR3 is built from 14 residues. Germline V gives CDR1 DFQATT, CDR2 SNEGSKA (reference sequence).

This clonotype has a count of ten or more. V usage is TRBV29-1 and J usage is TRBJ1-1; tentatively, D is TRBD1 (5 bases). The CDR3 has 14 amino acids. Trimming took 6 bases from V and 6 from J, leaving 20 bases between them. The V gene's germline CDR1 is SQVTM and CDR2 ANQGSEA. CDR3: CSVGHSGKEAEAFF. CDR3 in DNA: TGCAGCGTCGGACATTCTGGGAAAGAAGCTGAAGCTTTCTTT.